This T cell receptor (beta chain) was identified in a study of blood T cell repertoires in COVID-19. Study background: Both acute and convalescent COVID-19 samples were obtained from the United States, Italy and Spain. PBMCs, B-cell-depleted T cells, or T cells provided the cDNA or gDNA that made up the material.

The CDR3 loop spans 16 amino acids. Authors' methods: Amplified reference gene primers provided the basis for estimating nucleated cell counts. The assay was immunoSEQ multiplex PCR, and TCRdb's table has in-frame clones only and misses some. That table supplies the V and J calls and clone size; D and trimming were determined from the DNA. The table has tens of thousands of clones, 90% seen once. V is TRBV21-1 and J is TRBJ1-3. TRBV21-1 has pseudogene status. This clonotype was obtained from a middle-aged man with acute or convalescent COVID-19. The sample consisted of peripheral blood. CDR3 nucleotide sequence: TGTGCCAGCAGCAATATTAAGCCCTTGACTGGTAACACCATATATTTT. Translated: CASSNIKPLTGNTIYF.